A single TCR beta chain is shown here with its context. The data were obtained in a study of blood T cell repertoires in COVID-19. Study summary: Acute-phase and convalescent COVID-19 samples originated in the United States, Italy and Spain. From T cells, B-cell-depleted T cells, or PBMCs came the material, which was cDNA or gDNA.

Under the authors' procedure: Amplification of reference gene primers provided the estimated nucleated cell counts. The data were produced by immunoSEQ multiplex PCR, yet TCRdb's version contains in-frame clones alone and is incomplete. D and trimming were read from the DNA, whereas the V and J calls and clone size are those reported in that table. The repertoire holds 150,000 to 160,000 clones, about 89% seen once, with approximately 0.59% in the top ten. This CDR3 is built from 13 residues. Between the trimmed V and J ends, which lost 0 bases and 6 bases, there was a span of 9 bases. Germline CDR1 reads SGHVS; CDR2 reads FNYEAQ.

The chain joins TRBV7-6 to TRBJ2-7; D remains unclear. The receptor comes from a man aged 50-59 years with acute or convalescent COVID-19. The sequencing input was peripheral blood. CDR3 protein: CASSLAPSSEQYF. The CDR3, as DNA: TGTGCCAGCAGCTTAGCGCCTAGTTCCGAGCAGTACTTC.